A selection of T cell receptor beta chains follows, all from one sample in a study of cytomegalovirus exposure and HLA in healthy donors. The table came from immunoSEQ multiplex PCR; TCRdb's copy has only in-frame clones and leaves some out. The repertoire holds 150,000 or so clones, with 70% to 85% as singletons. Sequences were obtained from PBMCs. These receptors all stem from a man aged 25-45 years in good health and CMV-seronegative. CDR3s leave out the opening cysteine and the closing phenylalanine or tryptophan.

>TRBV29-1|TRBJ1-2|9
SVLSPDGYT
>TRBV27|TRBJ1-5|13
ASSPAGGRSQPQH
>TRBV5-6|TRBJ1-6|11
ASSLGTGVPLH
>TRBV7-3|TRBJ2-2|12
ASRRGGSTGELF
>TRBV5-1|TRBJ2-7|12
ASSLGQGAYEQY
>TRBV20-1|TRBJ1-2|9
SASHNYGYT
>TRBV7-9|TRBJ1-4|11
ASSFSQNEKLF
>TRBV15|TRBJ2-2|14
ATSRDRTGASGELF
>TRBV11-2|TRBJ2-7|13
ASSDGRRGGYEQY
>TRBV5-1|TRBJ2-3|12
ASSSSGSTDTQY